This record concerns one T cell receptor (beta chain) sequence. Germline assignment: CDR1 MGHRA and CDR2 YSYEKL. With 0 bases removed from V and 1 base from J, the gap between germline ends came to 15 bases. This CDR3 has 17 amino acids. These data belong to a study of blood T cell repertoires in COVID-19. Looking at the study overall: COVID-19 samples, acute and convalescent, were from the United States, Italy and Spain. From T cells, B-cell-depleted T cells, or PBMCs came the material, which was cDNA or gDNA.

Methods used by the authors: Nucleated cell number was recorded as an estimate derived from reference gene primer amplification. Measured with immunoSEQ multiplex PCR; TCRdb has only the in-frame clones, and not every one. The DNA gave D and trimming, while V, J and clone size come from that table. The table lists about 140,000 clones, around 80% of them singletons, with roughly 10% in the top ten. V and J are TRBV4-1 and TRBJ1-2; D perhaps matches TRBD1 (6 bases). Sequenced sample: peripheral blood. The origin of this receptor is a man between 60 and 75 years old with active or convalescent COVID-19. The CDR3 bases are TGCGCCAGCAGCCAAGATGTCTCGGCAGGGGATAACTATGGCTACACCTTC. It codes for CASSQDVSAGDNYGYTF.